The present TCR beta chain was sequenced within a study of T cell repertoires in ileal Crohn's disease. The repertoire was sequenced with immunoSEQ multiplex PCR; TCRdb's copy has only in-frame clones and lacks some. This table has some 30,000 clones, around 80% appearing once. Trimming took 3 bases from V and 2 from J, leaving 8 bases between them. The CDR3 is 13 amino acids. Germline-derived CDR1 and CDR2 are SGDLS and YYNGEE. The chain carries TRBV9 and TRBJ1-1, with D hard to call. The sequence was obtained from an adult with Crohn's disease. The sequenced sample was ileal tissue. CDR3 region: CASSDGLNTEAFF. Here the CDR3 DNA reads TGTGCCAGCAGCGACGGTCTTAACACTGAAGCTTTCTTT.